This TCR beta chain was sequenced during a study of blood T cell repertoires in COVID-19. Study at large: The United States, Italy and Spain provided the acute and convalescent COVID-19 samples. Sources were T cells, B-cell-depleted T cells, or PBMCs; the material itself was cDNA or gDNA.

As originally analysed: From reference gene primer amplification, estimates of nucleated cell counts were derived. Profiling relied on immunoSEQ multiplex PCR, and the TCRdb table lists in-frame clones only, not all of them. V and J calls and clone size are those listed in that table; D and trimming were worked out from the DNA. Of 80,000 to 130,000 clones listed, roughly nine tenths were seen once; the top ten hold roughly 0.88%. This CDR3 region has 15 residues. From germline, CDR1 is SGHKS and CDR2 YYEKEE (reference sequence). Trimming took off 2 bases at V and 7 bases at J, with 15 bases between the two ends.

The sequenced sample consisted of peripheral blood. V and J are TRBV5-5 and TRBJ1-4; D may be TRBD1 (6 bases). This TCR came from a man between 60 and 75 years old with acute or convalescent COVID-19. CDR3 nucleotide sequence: TGTGCCAGCAGCTTCAACCAGGGGAGCGGTGAAAAACTGTTTTTT. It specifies CASSFNQGSGEKLFF.